This TCR beta chain was captured in a study of blood T cells in healthy people across ages. The use of a sample-barcoded 5' primer and a J-beta primer mix characterized a second PCR of roughly 6 to 11 cycles. A 12-random-nucleotide template-switch adaptor tagged each cDNA molecule. TCRdb fed the 5' RACE reads into MiXCR, producing one record per CDR3 protein. The sample lists 780,000 or so distinct CDR3 sequences; around 25% were seen once. There were at least 5 micrograms of total RNA extracted from every sample. Study-wide findings and caveats: Using unsorted PBMCs precluded a conclusive naive versus antigen-experienced comparison.

This clonotype was found a few times. Antigen: not known. The same sample was also used in a study of T cells of mothers and their children.

Input material: blood. The receptor comes from a boy under 18 in good health.

The CDR3 region is CSVEWVAGETQYF. DNA for the CDR3: TGCAGCGTTGAATGGGTGGCCGGAGAGACCCAGTACTTC. The rearrangement joins TRBV29-1 to TRBJ2-5; D unresolved. This CDR3 comprises 13 residues. From germline, CDR1 is SQVTM and CDR2 ANQGSEA. Trimming left V 2 bases short and J 4 bases short, with 11 bases between.